These 23 T cell receptor beta chains originate from one sample sequenced in a study of OX40 agonist ivuxolimab in advanced cancers. Only in-frame clones appear in the TCRdb table, and some are missing; sequencing was by immunoSEQ multiplex PCR. Seen here are some 51,000 clones, approximately 86% observed once, and the top ten hold roughly 13%. The sequences come from CD4+ or CD8+ T cells sorted from blood, collected in a trial of the OX40 agonist ivuxolimab. The origin of the receptors is an adult with an advanced solid tumor such as melanoma, head and neck, liver or kidney cancer.

V gene TRBV6-5 combines with J gene TRBJ2-3; 7 bases map to TRBD1. After removal of 5 bases from V and 5 bases from J, the junction contained 4 bases not matched to a gene. Germline V gene sequence: CDR1 MNHEY, CDR2 SVGAGI. The length of the CDR3 is 13 residues. The CDR3 region has the DNA TGTGCCAGCAGTCCCGACAGGGAAGATACGCAGTATTTT. It specifies CASSPDREDTQYF.

The chain recombines TRBV6-5 with TRBJ1-5; a possible D gene is TRBD1 (6 bases). CDR1 is MNHEY, CDR2 SVGAGI, per germline. This CDR3 has 14 residues. Deletions cut 5 bases from V and 11 bases from J, with 19 bases between. The CDR3 spells CASSPLQTGTTQHF. In nucleotides, the CDR3 is TGTGCCAGCAGTCCCTTACAGACCGGGACAACCCAGCATTTT.

The CDR3 bases are TGTGCCAGCACCCTTGGGGCAGGAAATCAGCCCCAGCATTTT. Residues: CASTLGAGNQPQHF. The chain carries TRBV28 and TRBJ1-5; perhaps TRBD1 as D (5 bases). Germline V lookup: CDR1 MDHEN, CDR2 SYDVKM. V gave up 7 bases and J gave up 4 bases, with 14 bases separating them. CDR3 size: 14 residues.

The chain recombines TRBV18 with TRBJ2-7; TRBD1 agrees at 10 bases. With 4 bases clipped from V and 2 bases from J, the junction kept 11 bases outside the gene matches. The CDR3 runs to 17 residues. CDR1 KGHSH and CDR2 LQKENI come from the germline V gene. CDR3 loop: CASSLNRAGQGPYEQYF. CDR3 DNA sequence: TGTGCCAGCTCACTTAACCGGGCGGGACAGGGGCCCTACGAGCAGTACTTC.

The chain joins TRBV2 to TRBJ2-3; TRBD2 matches at 7 bases. With V trimmed by 0 bases and J by 6 bases, 12 bases remained unmatched. This CDR3 has 17 amino acids. Germline V gene data show CDR1 as SNHLY and CDR2 as FYNNEI. CDR3 nucleotides: TGTGCCAGCAGTGAAGCTTGGCTAGCGGACCCGGGGGATACGCAGTATTTT. It yields the protein CASSEAWLADPGDTQYF.

This clone came up a few times. The chain has TRBV2 and TRBJ1-4; tentatively, D is TRBD1 (5 bases). V gave up 6 bases and J gave up 8 bases, with 22 bases separating them. Germline V lookup: CDR1 SNHLY, CDR2 FYNNEI. This CDR3 comprises 16 residues. CDR3 nucleotides: TGTGCCAGCAGCACCGGCGGGTTGGCAGGGCGCGAAAAACTGTTTTTT. It translates to CASSTGGLAGREKLFF.

This sequence joins TRBV5-1 and TRBJ2-7, with D possibly called TRBD1 or TRBD2 (5 bases each). There are 15 residues in the CDR3. The ends were cut back, 0 bases at V and 1 base at J, with 11 bases in the middle. Germline values: CDR1 SGHRS, CDR2 YFSETQ. The CDR3 DNA is TGCGCCAGCAGCTTGGAGGGGACGTCATCCTACGAGCAGTACTTC. Encoded protein: CASSLEGTSSYEQYF.

The CDR3 coding sequence is TGCGCCAGCAGCCCCTCGGGACAATCGGTTGGCTACACCTTC. Translating gives CASSPSGQSVGYTF. The chain recombines TRBV4-1 with TRBJ1-2, with D maybe TRBD1 (6 bases). In germline, CDR1 is MGHRA, CDR2 YSYEKL. The length of the CDR3 is 14 residues. The ends were cut back, 4 bases at V and 7 bases at J, with 16 bases in the middle.

The rearrangement links TRBV6-1 to TRBJ2-7, with TRBD2 matching 8 bases. This CDR3 has 17 residues. V trimming: 3 bases; J trimming: 0 bases; junction bases outside the gene matches: 10. Per germline, CDR1 MNHNS and CDR2 SASEGT. CDR3 in amino acids: CASSEVLAGPSSYEQYF. CDR3 DNA: TGTGCCAGCAGTGAGGTGCTAGCGGGCCCGAGCTCCTACGAGCAGTACTTC.

V gene TRBV6-6 combines with J gene TRBJ2-1; D may match TRBD1 or TRBD2 (5 bases each). The V and J ends lost 6 bases and 9 bases respectively, with 15 bases between them. CDR1 MNHNY and CDR2 SVGAGI come from the germline V gene (reference sequence). CDR3 size: 13 residues. The CDR3, as DNA: TGTGCCAGCAGAGGGGACGCAGCCATTGAGCAGTTCTTC. It translates to CASRGDAAIEQFF.

V is TRBV29-1 and J is TRBJ1-2; TRBD1 matches 10 bases. Per the germline V gene, CDR1 is SQVTM and CDR2 is ANQGSEA. The CDR3 covers 14 residues. With V trimmed by 4 bases and J by 5 bases, 7 bases remained unmatched. The CDR3 DNA is TGCAGCGTTGTGACAGGGGGCGCTCGGTATGGCTACACCTTC. This codes for CSVVTGGARYGYTF.

In DNA form, the CDR3 reads TGCGCCAGCAGCTTGATTTCAGGGAGGATGAACACTGAAGCTTTCTTT. This gives the protein CASSLISGRMNTEAFF. The V call is TRBV5-1, the J call TRBJ1-1; possibly TRBD1 for D (5 bases). Trimming pared 1 base from V and 0 bases from J, leaving 13 bases between. Germline V lookup: CDR1 SGHRS, CDR2 YFSETQ. This CDR3 comprises 16 residues. Full variable domain (rest looked up from reference TRBV5-1 and TRBJ1-1): KAGVTQTPRYLIKTRGQQVTLSCSPISGHRSVSWYQQTPGQGLQFLFEYFSETQRNKGNFPGRFSGRQFSNSRSEMNVSTLELGDSALYLCASSLISGRMNTEAFFGQGTRLTVV.

Turning to this clone: A read error may account for a junction end that differs from germline. The CDR3 loop is CASSHGSTDTQYF. The CDR3 coding sequence is TGTGCTAGCAGCCACGGGTCGACAGATACGCAGTATTTT. V gene TRBV7-7 combines with J gene TRBJ2-3; unclear D gene. The CDR3 consists of 13 residues. The germline CDR1 and CDR2 sequences are SSHAT and FNYEAQ (reference sequence).

This clone was observed a single time. The rearrangement uses TRBV30 and TRBJ1-2, with no clear D. This CDR3 is built from 11 residues. V gave up 4 bases and J gave up 5 bases, with 8 bases separating them. Germline CDR1 and CDR2: GTSNPN and SVGIG (reference sequence). The CDR3 nucleotides read TGTGCCTGGAACAAGGAATATGGCTACACCTTC. Amino acids: CAWNKEYGYTF.

This clone was detected a few times. The chain has TRBV19 and TRBJ1-4; D not certain. This CDR3 spans 18 amino acids. Trimming shortened V by 3 bases and J by 0 bases, and 17 bases separated the two germline ends. The germline gives CDR1 LNHDA, CDR2 SQIVND (reference sequence). The DNA for the CDR3 is TGTGCCAGTAGTATTGGTCCTCCAAAGCGGGCAACTAATGAAAAACTGTTTTTT. Its protein is CASSIGPPKRATNEKLFF. The full variable domain, rest sourced from reference TRBV19 and TRBJ1-4, is DGGITQSPKYLFRKEGQNVTLSCEQNLNHDAMYWYRQDPGQGLRLIYYSQIVNDFQKGDIAEGYSVSREKKESFPLTVTSAQKNPTAFYLCASSIGPPKRATNEKLFFGSGTQLSVL.

The chain uses TRBV16 and TRBJ1-5; unclear D gene. CDR3 length: 12 amino acids. V was clipped by 7 bases and J by 5 bases, with 9 bases between them. Germline loops: CDR1 KGHSY, CDR2 FQNENV. The CDR3 spells CASTRGYQPQHF. The CDR3 region has the DNA TGTGCCAGCACCCGGGGTTATCAGCCCCAGCATTTT.

Comment on this clone: The junction shows a germline mismatch at one end, possibly a read error. J is TRBJ1-2 and V is TRBV30, with 7 bases that match TRBD1. The CDR3 covers 13 residues. Germline V gene lookup returns CDR1 GTSNPN and CDR2 SVGIG (reference sequence). The chain's CDR3 is CAWADRLIYRYTF. DNA of the CDR3: TGTGCCTGGGCGGACAGGCTTATCTATCGCTACACCTTC.

The chain uses TRBV9 and TRBJ2-1; 7 positions match TRBD1. The germline V gene has CDR1 SGDLS and CDR2 YYNGEE. This CDR3 comprises 16 residues. With 0 bases clipped from V and 9 bases from J, the junction kept 12 bases outside the gene matches. Here the CDR3 reads CASSVEFRGRRSEQFF. The CDR3 DNA follows: TGTGCCAGCAGCGTAGAATTTAGGGGGCGCAGGTCTGAGCAGTTCTTC.

The chain combines TRBV19 with TRBJ2-2; 11 nucleotides line up with TRBD2. The CDR3 contains 15 residues. The junction had 6 bases not matched to a gene; V was cut back by 5 bases and J by 7 bases. The germline V gene encodes CDR1 LNHDA and CDR2 SQIVND (reference sequence). The chain's CDR3 is CASSLVSGRGGELFF. DNA of the CDR3: TGTGCCAGTAGTCTCGTTAGCGGGAGGGGCGGGGAGCTGTTTTTT. Filled out from reference TRBV19 and TRBJ2-2, the complete variable domain reads DGGITQSPKYLFRKEGQNVTLSCEQNLNHDAMYWYRQDPGQGLRLIYYSQIVNDFQKGDIAEGYSVSREKKESFPLTVTSAQKNPTAFYLCASSLVSGRGGELFFGEGSRLTVL.

The chain has TRBV30 and TRBJ1-3; D unclear. V gave up 2 bases and J gave up 0 bases, with 14 bases separating them. CDR1 is GTSNPN and CDR2 is SVGIG in the germline V gene (reference sequence). The CDR3 spans 16 residues. Written as DNA, the CDR3 is TGTGCCTGGAGTCTCCATCTAGGGAGCTCTGGAAACACCATATATTTT. It translates to CAWSLHLGSSGNTIYF.

The chain links TRBV5-1 to TRBJ2-1, with D possibly called TRBD1 or TRBD2 (5 bases each). The germline V and J ends were trimmed by 5 bases and 4 bases, with 13 bases remaining between them. Germline V lookup: CDR1 SGHRS, CDR2 YFSETQ. This CDR3 is built from 14 residues. The CDR3 sequence is CASRTGTVYNEQFF. For the CDR3, the DNA is TGCGCCAGCAGAACCGGGACGGTTTACAATGAGCAGTTCTTC. The whole variable domain, filled in from reference TRBV5-1 and TRBJ2-1, reads KAGVTQTPRYLIKTRGQQVTLSCSPISGHRSVSWYQQTPGQGLQFLFEYFSETQRNKGNFPGRFSGRQFSNSRSEMNVSTLELGDSALYLCASRTGTVYNEQFFGPGTRLTVL.

CDR3 bases: TGTGCCAGTAGTATAAGCCCTAGCCCCTACAATGAGCAGTTCTTC. It encodes CASSISPSPYNEQFF. The rearrangement joins TRBV19 to TRBJ2-1, with D tentatively TRBD2 (5 bases). This CDR3 region has 15 residues. Germline lookup yields CDR1 LNHDA and CDR2 SQIVND (reference sequence). Trimming cost V 2 bases and J 2 bases, with 10 bases left between them.

The gene calls are TRBV6-5 and TRBJ2-1; 10 positions match TRBD2. The junction had 7 bases not matched to a gene; V was cut back by 2 bases and J by 6 bases. Germline lookup yields CDR1 MNHEY and CDR2 SVGAGI. The CDR3 has 16 residues. The CDR3 nucleotides are TGTGCCAGCAGTTACAAATTGGGACTAGCGATCAATGAGCAGTTCTTC. Its protein is CASSYKLGLAINEQFF.